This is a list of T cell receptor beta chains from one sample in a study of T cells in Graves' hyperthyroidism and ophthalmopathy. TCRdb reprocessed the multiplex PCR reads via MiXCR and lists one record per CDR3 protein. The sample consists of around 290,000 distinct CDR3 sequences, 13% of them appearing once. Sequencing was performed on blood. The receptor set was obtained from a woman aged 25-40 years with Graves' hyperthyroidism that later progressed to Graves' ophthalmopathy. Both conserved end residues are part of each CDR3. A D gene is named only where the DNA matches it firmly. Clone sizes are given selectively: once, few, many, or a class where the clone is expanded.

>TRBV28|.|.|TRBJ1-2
CASSLNLGGYTF
TGTGCCAGCAGTCTGAACTTGGGTGGCTACACCTTC
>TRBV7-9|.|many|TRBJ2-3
CASSNPLASTDTQYF
TGTGCCAGCAGCAACCCCCTAGCAAGCACAGATACGCAGTATTTT
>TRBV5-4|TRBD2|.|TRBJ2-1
CASSADSGGNEQFF
TGTGCCAGCAGCGCTGACAGCGGGGGGAATGAGCAGTTCTTC
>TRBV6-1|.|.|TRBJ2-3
CASNPGLYTDTQYF
TGTGCCAGCAACCCGGGACTCTACACAGATACGCAGTATTTT
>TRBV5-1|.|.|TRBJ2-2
CASSLIGGDAGELFF
TGCGCCAGCAGCTTGATCGGGGGTGATGCCGGGGAGCTGTTTTTT
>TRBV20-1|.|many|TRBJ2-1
CSAPRGGGPSSYNEQFF
TGCAGTGCTCCGAGGGGGGGAGGGCCCTCCTCCTACAATGAGCAGTTCTTC
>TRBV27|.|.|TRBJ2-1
CASSSPLRGGKGEQFF
TGTGCCAGCAGTTCCCCTCTGCGCGGCGGGAAAGGGGAGCAGTTCTTC
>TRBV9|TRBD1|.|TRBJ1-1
CASSPDGTGLNTEAFF
TGTGCCAGCAGCCCGGACGGGACAGGGTTGAACACTGAAGCTTTCTTT
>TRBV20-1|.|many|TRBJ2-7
CSARDLRGYYEQYF
TGCAGTGCTAGAGATCTGCGGGGATACTACGAGCAGTACTTC
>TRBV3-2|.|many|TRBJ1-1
CASSRRQGDEAFF
TGTGCCAGCAGCCGAAGACAGGGGGATGAAGCTTTCTTT
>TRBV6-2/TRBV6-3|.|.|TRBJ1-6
CASIRDDFGTSPLHF
TGTGCCAGCATCAGGGACGATTTTGGGACTTCACCCCTCCACTTT